What follows describes a single TCR beta chain. Per the study methods: Reference gene primer amplification in the assay estimated nucleated cell counts. Here immunoSEQ multiplex PCR was the method, and the copy in TCRdb shows in-frame clones only, minus some. The V and J calls and clone size were taken over from that table, and D and trimming were inferred from the DNA. The table has approximately 53,000 clones, around 90% seen once. V was shortened by 5 bases and J by 5 bases, with 13 bases between the two germline ends. The germline CDR1 and CDR2 sequences are PRHDT and FYEKMQ (reference sequence). CDR3 size: 13 residues. The data were taken from a study of blood T cell repertoires in COVID-19. Whole-study context: Samples taken during acute and convalescent COVID-19 were collected in the United States, Italy and Spain. The analysed material was cDNA or gDNA that came from T cells, B-cell-depleted T cells, or PBMCs.

This receptor was identified in a human donor in a cohort sampled during active COVID-19. V gene TRBV13 combines with J gene TRBJ2-7, with TRBD1 as a possible D gene (6 bases). The sequencing input was peripheral blood. In DNA form, the CDR3 reads TGTGCCAGCAGCGCCACCACAGGGCACGAGCAGTACTTC. It codes for CASSATTGHEQYF. Based on the CDR3 plus reference TRBV13 and TRBJ2-7, the full variable domain is AAGVIQSPRHLIKEKRETATLKCYPIPRHDTVYWYQQGPGQDPQFLISFYEKMQSDKGSIPDRFSAQQFSDYHSELNMSSLELGDSALYFCASSATTGHEQYFGPGTRLTVT.